The 6 T cell receptor beta chains presented below share a single source sample, sequenced in a study of T cell repertoires in cytomegalovirus infection (dated by TCRdb to between 2019 and 2020). The sequencing machine was an Illumina HiSeq 1500. TCRdb took the public reads, trimmed them with fastp at Q25, ran MiXCR for clone calling and kept in-frame beta chains. Rows matching on CDR3 protein sequence are summarized as one entry with the most common DNA and genes. The sample has roughly 340,000 distinct CDR3 sequences on record, almost 30% of them singletons. The ten biggest clones cover 20% of the sample. No cognate antigen is known for these TCRs. Sample treatment or condition, as interpreted from the label and publication: in vitro stimulation with specific CMV peptide epitopes to enrich CMV-specific T cells. The sequences come from cultured PBMCs, collected from culture after CMV antigen stimulation. The receptors here all came from a human donor in good health (CMV status not recorded). Some clones in this sample may be carry-over from other donors' samples.

The chain recombines TRBV7-2 with TRBJ2-7, with 10 bases lining up with TRBD2. CDR1 is SGHTA and CDR2 is FQGNSA in the germline V gene. With 2 bases clipped from V and 5 bases from J, the junction kept 3 bases outside the gene matches. This CDR3 is 14 amino acids long. In DNA form, the CDR3 reads TGTGCCAGCAGCTTAATAGCGGGAGGCCACGAGCAGTACTTC. Its translation: CASSLIAGGHEQYF.

This clonotype was picked up a small number of times. This chain links TRBV20-1 with TRBJ2-3; TRBD2 is a possible D gene (5 bases). CDR3 length: 14 amino acids. V lost 1 base and J lost 3, with 11 bases in between. Germline values: CDR1 DFQATT, CDR2 SNEGSKA (reference sequence). CDR3 sequence reads: CSARAGEGTDTQYF. The CDR3 nucleotides are TGCAGTGCTAGAGCCGGAGAGGGAACAGATACGCAGTATTTT.

V gene TRBV5-1 combines with J gene TRBJ2-7; either TRBD1 or TRBD2 may fit D (6 bases each). V gave up 4 bases and J gave up 3 bases, with 17 bases separating them. The CDR3 contains 15 residues. Germline-derived CDR1 and CDR2 are SGHRS and YFSETQ. CDR3 protein: CASSGPGAYVYEQYF. CDR3 in DNA: TGCGCCAGCAGCGGCCCGGGGGCGTACGTCTACGAGCAGTACTTC.

This chain connects TRBV6-1 to TRBJ1-6; no firm D call. Germline CDR1 reads MNHNS; CDR2 reads SASEGT. This CDR3 has 11 residues. V was shortened by 4 bases and J by 10 bases, with 5 bases between the two germline ends. In DNA form, the CDR3 reads TGTGCCAGCAGTGGGGCATCACCCCTCCACTTT. This gives the protein CASSGASPLHF.

This clonotype has only one observation. The V and J genes are TRBV15 and TRBJ2-3; D may be TRBD1 (6 bases). In germline, CDR1 is LNHNV, CDR2 YYDKDF (reference sequence). With 0 bases removed from V and 5 bases from J, the gap between germline ends came to 9 bases. This CDR3 comprises 14 residues. The CDR3 DNA is TGTGCCACCAGCAGAGATCAGGGGATAGATACGCAGTATTTT. It is translated as CATSRDQGIDTQYF.

V and J are TRBV27 and TRBJ2-7, with D possibly TRBD1 on 6 matching bases. CDR3 length equals 14 residues. Trimming stripped 5 bases from V and 2 bases from J, with 13 bases between. Per the germline V gene, CDR1 is MNHEY and CDR2 is SMNVEV (reference sequence). This CDR3 reads CASSVRGPTYEQYF. CDR3 DNA sequence: TGTGCCAGCAGTGTCAGGGGCCCCACCTACGAGCAGTACTTC.